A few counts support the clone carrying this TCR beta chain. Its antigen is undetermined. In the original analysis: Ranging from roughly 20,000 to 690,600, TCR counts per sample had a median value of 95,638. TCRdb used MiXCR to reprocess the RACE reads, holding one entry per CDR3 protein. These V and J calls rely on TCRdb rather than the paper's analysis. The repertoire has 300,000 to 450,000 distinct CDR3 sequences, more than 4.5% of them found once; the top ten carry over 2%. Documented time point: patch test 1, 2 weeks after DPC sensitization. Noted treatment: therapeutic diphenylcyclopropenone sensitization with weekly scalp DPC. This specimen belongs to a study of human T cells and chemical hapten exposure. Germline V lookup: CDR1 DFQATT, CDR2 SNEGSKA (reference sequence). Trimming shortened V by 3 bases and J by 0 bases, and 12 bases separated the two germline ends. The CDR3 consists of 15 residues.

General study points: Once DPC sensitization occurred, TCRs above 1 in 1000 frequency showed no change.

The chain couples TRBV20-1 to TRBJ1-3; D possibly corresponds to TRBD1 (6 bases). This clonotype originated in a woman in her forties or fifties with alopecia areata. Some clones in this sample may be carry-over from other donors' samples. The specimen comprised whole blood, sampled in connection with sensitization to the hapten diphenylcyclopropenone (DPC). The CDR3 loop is CSASPRDNSGNTIYF. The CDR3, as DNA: TGCAGTGCTAGTCCCCGGGACAACTCTGGAAACACCATATATTTT.